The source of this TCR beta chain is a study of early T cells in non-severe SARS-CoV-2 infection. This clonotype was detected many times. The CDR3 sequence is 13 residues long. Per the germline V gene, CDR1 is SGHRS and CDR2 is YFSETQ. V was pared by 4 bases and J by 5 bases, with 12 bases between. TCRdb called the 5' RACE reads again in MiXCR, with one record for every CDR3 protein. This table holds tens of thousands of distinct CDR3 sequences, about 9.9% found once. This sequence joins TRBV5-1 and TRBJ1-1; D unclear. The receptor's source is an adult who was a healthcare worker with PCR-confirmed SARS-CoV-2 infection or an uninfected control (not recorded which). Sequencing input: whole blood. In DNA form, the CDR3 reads TGCGCCAGCAGCGGGCTGGTGCGGACTGAAGCTTTCTTT. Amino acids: CASSGLVRTEAFF.